This T cell receptor beta chain is drawn from a study of cytomegalovirus exposure and HLA in healthy donors. Study-wide background: In an earlier analysis, some 110 million unique TCR beta sequences were found from about 179 million T cells.

The PCR ran on 60 Vbeta and 13 Jbeta primers. Some clones are missing from TCRdb's copy, which holds only in-frame ones; the method was immunoSEQ multiplex PCR. Of about 130,000 clones listed, about 74% are singletons. In the case of this clone: No antigen is known for it.

The V gene's germline CDR1 is SEHNR and CDR2 FQNEAQ (reference sequence). The CDR3 has 14 residues. V shed 5 bases, J shed 4 bases, and the junction held 2 bases outside the gene matches. The study, taken as a whole, reports: Accurate predictions that matched the HLA-A and HLA-B alleles of most subjects were reportedly made from TCR beta sequences. Common viral pathogens were later found to be apparently linked to several of the most significant clusters. According to reports, the classifier identified cytomegalovirus status with high specificity and sensitivity.

The chain is built from TRBV7-9 and TRBJ1-6, with 7 nucleotides matching TRBD1. The sequenced material came from PBMCs. The receptor's source is a male donor in good health and CMV-seronegative. This chain's CDR3 is CASSPDRYNSPLHF. The CDR3 coding sequence is TGTGCCAGCAGCCCGGACAGGTATAATTCACCCCTCCACTTT.